This T cell receptor (beta chain) originates from a study of blood T cell repertoires in COVID-19. Study-wide background: Donors in the United States, Italy and Spain gave samples during acute or convalescent COVID-19. From T cells, B-cell-depleted T cells, or PBMCs came the material, which was cDNA or gDNA.

In the original workflow: Nucleated cell counts were estimated from reference gene primer amplification. This table comes from immunoSEQ multiplex PCR, and its TCRdb copy is limited to in-frame clones, with some not included. The D gene and trimming were derived from the DNA, and the V and J assignments and clone size from that table. This table has around 160,000 clones, around 90% appearing once. V was pared by 1 base and J by 0 bases, with 4 bases of the junction left unmatched. In germline, CDR1 is LGHDT, CDR2 YNNKEL (reference sequence). The length of the CDR3 is 16 residues. The chain combines TRBV3-1 (or the pseudogene TRBV3-2) with TRBJ1-2; 8 nucleotides match TRBD1. The clonotype originates from a man aged 55 to 70 with acute or convalescent COVID-19. Source material: peripheral blood. The CDR3 sequence is CASSQGTGKANYGYTF. The CDR3 DNA sequence: TGTGCCAGCAGCCAAGGGACAGGGAAAGCTAACTATGGCTACACCTTC.